This T cell receptor (beta chain) was sequenced during a study of T cell clonality in common variable immunodeficiency. Whole-study results and caveats: Common variable immunodeficiency TCR beta sequences reportedly had fewer deletions and N-nucleotide insertions.

TCRdb's table, derived via immunoSEQ multiplex PCR, lists solely in-frame clones and lacks some. The sample is made up of about 7,300 clones, none counted only once. Only a few counts were recorded for this clone. Its matching antigen is unknown. Input material: peripheral blood mononuclear cells. The clonotype comes from a human donor with common variable immunodeficiency.

CDR3 protein: CSARGRKPTDTQYF. The DNA read from the CDR3 is TGCAGTGCTAGGGGCCGAAAACCCACAGATACG. The chain combines TRBV20-1 with TRBJ2-3; no definite D call. The CDR3 end lies 3 residues beyond the end of the read and is filled in from the germline J gene. CDR3 length: 14 amino acids. Trimming pared 3 bases from V and 2 bases from J, leaving 12 bases between. The germline V gene encodes CDR1 DFQATT and CDR2 SNEGSKA (reference sequence).